One sample yielded the 4 T cell receptor beta chains listed below, sequenced in a study of blood T cell repertoires in COVID-19 (dated by TCRdb to the early 2020s). Libraries were prepared through the immunoSEQ multiplex PCR assay. This is the immuneACCESS table as TCRdb keeps it, with only in-frame sequences that have V and J called. A part of the clones is gone; compared with another copy, unresolved V genes explain less than half, and the rest is unexplained. The sample contains roughly 140,000 clones, 75% to 90% of them found a single time. The ten largest account for around 3.3% of the sample. Sequenced input: peripheral blood. Receptors were obtained from a woman aged 60 to 75 with active COVID-19.

This clone was observed a single time. This chain connects TRBV4-3 to TRBJ2-7; TRBD2 matches at 8 bases. V gave up 4 bases and J gave up 7 bases; unmatched junction bases: 6. The CDR3 loop spans 13 amino acids. The germline gives CDR1 LGHNA, CDR2 YSLEER. CDR3 coding DNA: TGCGCCAGCAGCCTAGCGGGAAATCTGGAGCAGTACTTC. Translated, it gives CASSLAGNLEQYF.

The J gene is TRBJ2-2, the V gene TRBV4-1; 7 bases fit TRBD2. Germline V gene lookup returns CDR1 MGHRA and CDR2 YSYEKL. This CDR3 contains 16 residues. V was clipped by 5 bases and J by 0 bases; unmatched bases: 6. The CDR3 coding sequence is TGCGCCAGCAGCTCCAGGACTAGAACGAACACCGGGGAGCTGTTTTTT. This sequence encodes CASSSRTRTNTGELFF.

J is TRBJ2-1 and V is TRBV4-2; D perhaps matches TRBD1 (6 bases). The CDR3 loop spans 14 amino acids. CDR1 and CDR2 from the germline V gene are LGHNA and YNFKEQ. Trimming shortened V by 2 bases and J by 4 bases, and 9 bases separated the two germline ends. The CDR3 sequence: CASSQTTGYNEQFF. The CDR3 DNA reads TGTGCCAGCAGCCAAACGACAGGTTACAATGAGCAGTTCTTC.

In this sample, this clone turned up once. The gene calls are TRBV7-2 and TRBJ2-3; 7 bases are a match to TRBD2. The CDR3 length is 18 residues. From germline, CDR1 is SGHTA and CDR2 FQGNSA. J was trimmed by 4 bases and V by 5 bases; bases with no gene match: 18. The CDR3 sequence: CASSLTGRGSGHPDTQYF. CDR3 bases: TGTGCCAGCAGCCTCACGGGAAGGGGTAGCGGGCACCCAGATACGCAGTATTTT.